The 30 T cell receptor beta chains given below trace back to one sample, sequenced in a study of response to subunit inactivated influenza vaccine. TCRdb used MiXCR to reprocess the RT-PCR reads, holding one entry per CDR3 protein. The data show a few hundred thousand distinct CDR3 sequences, with approximately 11% seen just once and 12% held by the top ten. Sequenced material: PBMCs from blood, taken roughly 46 days after vaccination. The source of these receptors is a man aged 50 to 60 who received an inactivated influenza vaccine.

This clonotype was detected only a few times. The chain couples TRBV20-1 to TRBJ1-2; D may be TRBD1 (5 bases). This CDR3 region has 10 residues. The V end was cut by 5 bases, the J end by 12 bases, with 13 bases between. Germline CDR1 DFQATT, CDR2 SNEGSKA (reference sequence). The CDR3 sequence: CSAPQGGHTF. In DNA, the CDR3 is TGCAGTGCTCCCCAGGGAGGTCACACCTTC.

There are many counts of this clonotype. The chain carries TRBV6-2 or TRBV6-3 and TRBJ2-1; a possible D gene is TRBD2 (6 bases). Trimming shortened V by 6 bases and J by 5 bases, and 14 bases separated the two germline ends. This CDR3 has 14 residues. Germline CDR1 MNHEY, CDR2 SVGEGT. The CDR3 region has the DNA TGTGCCAGCAGGCGGGGTGCTGGAAACAATGAGCAGTTCTTC. Translating it yields CASRRGAGNNEQFF.

This clonotype came up many times. The V and J genes are TRBV10-3 and TRBJ2-1; 10 positions agree with TRBD2. Germline V gene data show CDR1 as ENHRY and CDR2 as SYGVKD. V dropped 3 bases and J dropped 5; count of bases not matched to a gene: 4. The CDR3 has 15 amino acids. CDR3: CAISESGGANNEQFF. As DNA, the CDR3 is TGTGCCATCAGTGAAAGCGGGGGGGCGAACAATGAGCAGTTCTTC.

The chain joins TRBV20-1 to TRBJ2-3; D could derive from TRBD1 or TRBD2 (5 bases each). Germline lookup yields CDR1 DFQATT and CDR2 SNEGSKA (reference sequence). The germline V and J ends were trimmed by 2 bases and 4 bases, with 10 bases remaining between them. The CDR3 length is 13 residues. Here the CDR3 reads CSARKGTADTQYF. The CDR3 region has the DNA TGCAGTGCTAGAAAGGGGACGGCAGATACGCAGTATTTT.

This clonotype occurred many times. The chain joins TRBV20-1 to TRBJ1-5; perhaps TRBD1 as D (6 bases). The CDR3 runs to 13 residues. Trimming removed 3 bases at V and 7 bases at J, with 13 bases between. Looked up from germline, CDR1 is DFQATT and CDR2 is SNEGSKA (reference sequence). DNA for the CDR3: TGCAGTGCTAGTGGGGGGCGGGGGCAGCCCCAGCATTTT. This sequence encodes CSASGGRGQPQHF.

In its sample, this clonotype was seen a few times. This chain uses TRBV7-8 with TRBJ2-4; D unclear. The CDR3 sequence is 16 residues long. The V gene's germline CDR1 is SGHVS and CDR2 FQNEAQ. Trimming pared 3 bases from V and 1 base from J, leaving 13 bases between. The CDR3 region is CASSFGRAVAKNIQYF. The CDR3, as DNA: TGTGCCAGCAGCTTCGGACGGGCAGTCGCCAAAAACATTCAGTACTTC.

The chain combines TRBV20-1 with TRBJ2-1; TRBD1 is a possible D gene (6 bases). The germline gives CDR1 DFQATT, CDR2 SNEGSKA (reference sequence). This CDR3 region has 13 residues. Deletions cut 6 bases from V and 6 bases from J, with 15 bases between. In nucleotides, the CDR3 is TGCAGTGCCCGGGATACAGGGTTCAATGAGCAGTTCTTC. Protein product: CSARDTGFNEQFF.

The CDR3 DNA sequence: TGCAGTGCTAGCGGGGGGGCCGAAAATGAGCAGTTCTTC. Residues: CSASGGAENEQFF. The gene calls are TRBV20-1 and TRBJ2-1, with TRBD2 matching 8 bases. The CDR3 runs 13 residues. Unmatched junction bases numbered 5, after V lost 3 bases and J lost 7 bases. In germline, CDR1 is DFQATT, CDR2 SNEGSKA (reference sequence).

This clonotype was picked up many times. This chain connects TRBV15 to TRBJ2-3; TRBD1 is a possible D gene (5 bases). This CDR3 is 15 amino acids long. V lost 1 base, J lost 0 bases, and 8 bases lay in between. Germline V gene data show CDR1 as LNHNV and CDR2 as YYDKDF (reference sequence). The CDR3 region is CATSRGGGSTDTQYF. The CDR3 DNA reads TGTGCCACCAGCAGAGGGGGCGGAAGCACAGATACGCAGTATTTT.

This clonotype was counted a few times. This CDR3 is CASSLTGTGYEQFF. In DNA, the CDR3 is TGTGCCAGCAGCCTAACCGGGACAGGCTATGAGCAGTTCTTC. The chain is built from TRBV6-1 and TRBJ2-1; 8 bases agree with TRBD1. Losses at the gene ends were 6 bases for V and 8 bases for J; bases not matched to a gene: 9. The germline gives CDR1 MNHNS, CDR2 SASEGT. This CDR3 spans 14 amino acids.

Many counts were recorded for this clonotype. The chain is built from TRBV10-3 and TRBJ1-2; D is unresolved. The CDR3 sequence is 13 residues long. Trimming removed 4 bases from V and 0 bases from J, with 6 bases in between. Germline V lookup: CDR1 ENHRY, CDR2 SYGVKD. The CDR3 nucleotides are TGTGCCATCAGTGGGGGTTCTAACTATGGCTACACCTTC. This encodes CAISGGSNYGYTF.

In the case of this clonotype: Compared with germline, one end of the junction differs, possibly owing to a read error. V and J are TRBV20-1 and TRBJ2-7, with TRBD1 as a possible D gene (5 bases). Germline V lookup: CDR1 DFQATT, CDR2 SNEGSKA (reference sequence). There are 16 residues in the CDR3. CDR3 DNA: TGCTGTGCTAGAGATAAAATCCGGCAGGGAAGGGACGAGCAGTACTTC. Translated, it gives CCARDKIRQGRDEQYF.

This clonotype was picked up many times. One end of the junction fails to match germline, which may point to a read error. The chain joins TRBV20-1 to TRBJ2-1; weak D call: TRBD2 (6 bases). Germline CDR1 and CDR2: DFQATT and SNEGSKA (reference sequence). The CDR3 sequence is 13 residues long. The CDR3 nucleotides are TGCAGTGCTAGAGATCGACTCGGACTACGTATGATCTTC. This codes for CSARDRLGLRMIF.

This clonotype was seen a handful of times. The chain is built from TRBV20-1 and TRBJ2-1, with D unresolved. There are 11 residues in the CDR3. Trimming shortened V by 5 bases and J by 7 bases, and 9 bases separated the two germline ends. Germline V gives CDR1 DFQATT, CDR2 SNEGSKA (reference sequence). The CDR3 loop is CSADKSNEQFF. CDR3 DNA: TGCAGTGCTGACAAATCGAATGAGCAGTTCTTC.

This chain uses TRBV20-1 with TRBJ1-1; D is possibly TRBD1 (5 bases). This CDR3 spans 13 amino acids. The V end was cut by 3 bases, the J end by 4 bases, with 12 bases between. The germline V gene encodes CDR1 DFQATT and CDR2 SNEGSKA (reference sequence). As DNA, the CDR3 is TGCAGTGCTAGGATCAGGGTTGGCACTGAAGCTTTCTTT. Translating it yields CSARIRVGTEAFF.

This clonotype was counted ten times or more. The J gene is TRBJ2-1, the V gene TRBV4-3; a possible D gene is TRBD2 (6 bases). CDR1 is LGHNA, CDR2 YSLEER, per germline. The V end lost 0 bases, the J end lost 6 bases, and 9 bases lay between the germline ends. The CDR3 consists of 14 residues. Here the CDR3 DNA reads TGCGCCAGCAGCCAAGAACCCGGGGGCAATGAGCAGTTCTTC. It yields the protein CASSQEPGGNEQFF.

This clonotype was observed a handful of times. J is TRBJ1-5 and V is TRBV28; TRBD1 matches at 8 bases. V was pared by 6 bases and J by 0 bases, with 4 bases of the junction left unmatched. Germline V CDR1 and CDR2: MDHEN, SYDVKM. The CDR3 totals 15 residues. CDR3 nucleotides: TGTGCCAGCAGGGACAGGGCCTATAGCAATCAGCCCCAGCATTTT. Translation: CASRDRAYSNQPQHF.

This clonotype has more than one count but fewer than ten. The chain has TRBV7-8 and TRBJ1-4; 9 positions agree with TRBD1. Germline-derived CDR1 and CDR2 are SGHVS and FQNEAQ. This CDR3 region has 17 residues. J gave up 5 bases and V 0 bases, and 7 bases lay outside the gene matches. The CDR3 nucleotides read TGTGCCAGCAGCTTAGCTCTCCCGGGACAGGGAAATGAAAAACTGTTTTTT. Protein product: CASSLALPGQGNEKLFF.

The chain has TRBV5-1 and TRBJ2-1; unclear D gene. In germline, CDR1 is SGHRS, CDR2 YFSETQ. The CDR3 contains 14 residues. The V end was cut by 2 bases, the J end by 7 bases, with 13 bases between. In DNA, the CDR3 is TGCGCCAGCAGCTTAAGCCAAAACCGGAATGAGCAGTTCTTC. Encoded protein: CASSLSQNRNEQFF.

The chain combines TRBV20-1 with TRBJ2-3, with no clear D. Germline V CDR1 and CDR2: DFQATT, SNEGSKA (reference sequence). The CDR3 contains 12 residues. The V gene lost 5 bases and the J gene lost 6 bases, with 12 bases spanning the gap. CDR3 amino acids: CSAYTGQDTQYF. CDR3 DNA: TGCAGTGCTTATACGGGCCAGGATACGCAGTATTTT.

CDR3 DNA: TGCAGTGCTAGAGACCCCATACAGCCCTCCTACGAGCAGTACTTC. Protein sequence: CSARDPIQPSYEQYF. V and J are TRBV20-1 and TRBJ2-7; D not certain. V lost 0 bases, J lost 0 bases, and 12 bases lay in between. The CDR3 has 15 amino acids. Per the germline V gene, CDR1 is DFQATT and CDR2 is SNEGSKA (reference sequence).

The chain employs TRBV20-1 and TRBJ2-3; a possible D gene is TRBD2 (7 bases). Germline V CDR1 and CDR2: DFQATT, SNEGSKA (reference sequence). The germline V and J ends were trimmed by 5 bases and 4 bases, with 16 bases remaining between them. The CDR3 extends over 14 amino acids. CDR3 DNA: TGCAGTGCTGGATTGGGGGGGGCGGCAGATACGCAGTATTTT. It yields the protein CSAGLGGAADTQYF.

This clonotype appeared a few times. CDR3 sequence (DNA): TGTGCCAGCAGCGTAGCTCCGCGGGCTGGGGAGACCCAGTACTTC. Translation gives CASSVAPRAGETQYF. V usage is TRBV9 and J usage is TRBJ2-5; D is possibly TRBD2 (5 bases). The germline V gene has CDR1 SGDLS and CDR2 YYNGEE. This CDR3 region has 15 residues. V was cut by 0 bases and J by 5 bases, with 14 bases left in between.

This clonotype was found many times. The V gene is TRBV20-1, the J gene TRBJ2-4; no clear D gene. The germline V and J ends were trimmed by 3 bases and 0 bases, with 6 bases remaining between them. The CDR3 loop spans 13 amino acids. Germline loops: CDR1 DFQATT, CDR2 SNEGSKA (reference sequence). DNA for the CDR3: TGCAGTGCTAGCGACGTAGCCAAAAACATTCAGTACTTC. Its translation is CSASDVAKNIQYF.

This clonotype turned up a few times. For the CDR3, the DNA is TGTGCCAGCAGCTTGCTTACAGGCCAAGAGCAGTACTTC. Its protein product is CASSLLTGQEQYF. This chain uses TRBV5-5 with TRBJ2-7, with a weak D call TRBD1 (5 bases). There are 13 residues in the CDR3. The V and J ends lost 1 base and 7 bases respectively, with 12 bases between them. Looked up from germline, CDR1 is SGHKS and CDR2 is YYEKEE (reference sequence).

The chain joins TRBV7-8 to TRBJ2-6; D is possibly TRBD1 (6 bases). Germline CDR1 SGHVS, CDR2 FQNEAQ. The CDR3 extends over 13 amino acids. The ends were cut back, 5 bases at V and 12 bases at J, with 14 bases in the middle. This CDR3 is CASSPGQTGVLTF. The CDR3 nucleotides read TGTGCCAGCAGCCCGGGACAAACGGGCGTCCTGACTTTC.

This clonotype has at least ten counts. The chain links TRBV5-8 to TRBJ1-5, with 7 bases that match TRBD1. CDR3 size: 15 residues. Unmatched junction bases numbered 6, after V lost 2 bases and J lost 4 bases. Germline V CDR1 and CDR2: SGHTS, YDEGEE. The CDR3 DNA sequence: TGTGCCAGCAGCTTCACAGGGGCGAGGAATCAGCCCCAGCATTTT. Amino acid sequence: CASSFTGARNQPQHF.

This clonotype has a handful of counts. The chain employs TRBV7-2 and TRBJ2-7; 8 bases match TRBD1. Trimming at V came to 5 bases and at J to 5 bases, leaving 8 bases not matched to a gene. There are 14 residues in the CDR3. CDR1 is SGHTA and CDR2 is FQGNSA in the germline V gene. The CDR3 loop is CASSATGEIDEQYF. CDR3 DNA sequence: TGTGCCAGCAGCGCGACAGGGGAGATCGACGAGCAGTACTTC.

This clonotype was detected ten times or more. This rearrangement joins TRBV4-3 to TRBJ2-7; the match to TRBD2 covers 7 bases. The CDR3 consists of 15 residues. Germline trimming cut 4 bases from V and 3 bases from J; bases unmatched to any gene: 9. Germline CDR1 and CDR2: LGHNA and YSLEER. In nucleotides, the CDR3 is TGCGCCAGCAGCCCGAAATCGACTAGCCGCTACGAGCAGTACTTC. Amino acids: CASSPKSTSRYEQYF.

This clonotype was found a few times. The rearrangement joins TRBV5-1 to TRBJ2-7; D remains unclear. Trimming left V 2 bases short and J 1 base short, with 13 bases between. The CDR3 runs 15 residues. Germline V gene data show CDR1 as SGHRS and CDR2 as YFSETQ. The CDR3: CASSFLASPSYEQYF. The CDR3 coding sequence is TGCGCCAGCAGCTTCCTGGCCAGCCCATCCTACGAGCAGTACTTC.